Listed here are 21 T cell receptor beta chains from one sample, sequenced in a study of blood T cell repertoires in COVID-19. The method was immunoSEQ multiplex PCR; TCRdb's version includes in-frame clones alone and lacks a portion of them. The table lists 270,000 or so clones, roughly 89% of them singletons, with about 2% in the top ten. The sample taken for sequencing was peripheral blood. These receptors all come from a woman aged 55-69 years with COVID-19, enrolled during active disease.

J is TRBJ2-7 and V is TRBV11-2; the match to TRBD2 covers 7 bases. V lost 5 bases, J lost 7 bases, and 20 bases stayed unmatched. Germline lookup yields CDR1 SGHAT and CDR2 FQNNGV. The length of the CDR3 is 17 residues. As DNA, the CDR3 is TGTGCCAGCAGCAGGCCCCAAGCGGTTCGGGAGGTCTGGGAGCAGTACTTC. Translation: CASSRPQAVREVWEQYF.

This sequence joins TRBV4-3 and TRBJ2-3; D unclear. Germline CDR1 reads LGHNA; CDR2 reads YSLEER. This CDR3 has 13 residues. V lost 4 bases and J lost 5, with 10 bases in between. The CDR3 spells CASSRSSGDTQYF. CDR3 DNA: TGCGCCAGCAGCCGATCCTCGGGAGATACGCAGTATTTT.

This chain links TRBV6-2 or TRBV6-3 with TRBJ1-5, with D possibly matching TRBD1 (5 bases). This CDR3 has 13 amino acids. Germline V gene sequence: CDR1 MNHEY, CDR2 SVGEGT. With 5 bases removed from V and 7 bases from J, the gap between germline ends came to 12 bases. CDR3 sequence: CASSDGGRQPQHF. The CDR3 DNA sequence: TGTGCCAGCAGTGACGGGGGACGGCAGCCCCAGCATTTT.

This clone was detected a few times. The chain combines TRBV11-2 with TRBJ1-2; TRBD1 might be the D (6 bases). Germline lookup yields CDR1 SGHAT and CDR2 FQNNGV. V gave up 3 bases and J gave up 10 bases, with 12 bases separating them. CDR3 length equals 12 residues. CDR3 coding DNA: TGTGCCAGCAGCTTTAGACAGGAGGCCTACACCTTC. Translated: CASSFRQEAYTF.

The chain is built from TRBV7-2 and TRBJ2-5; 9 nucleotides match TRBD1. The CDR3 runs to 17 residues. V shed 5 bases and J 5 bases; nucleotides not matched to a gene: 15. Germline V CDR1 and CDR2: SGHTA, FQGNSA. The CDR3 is CASSQSYPGQGGETQYF. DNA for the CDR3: TGTGCCAGCAGCCAAAGCTACCCGGGACAGGGAGGGGAGACCCAGTACTTC.

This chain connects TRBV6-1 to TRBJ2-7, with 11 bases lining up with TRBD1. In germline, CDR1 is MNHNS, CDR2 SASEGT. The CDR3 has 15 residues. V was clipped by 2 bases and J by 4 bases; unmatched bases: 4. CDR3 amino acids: CASSEFGQGAYEQYF. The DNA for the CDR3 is TGTGCCAGCAGTGAATTCGGACAGGGGGCGTACGAGCAGTACTTC.

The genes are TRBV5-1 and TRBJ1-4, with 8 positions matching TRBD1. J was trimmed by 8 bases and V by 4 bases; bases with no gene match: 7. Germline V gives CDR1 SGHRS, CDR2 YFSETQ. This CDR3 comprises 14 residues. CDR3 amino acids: CASSKGQGVEKLFF. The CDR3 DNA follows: TGCGCCAGCAGCAAAGGACAGGGAGTGGAAAAACTGTTTTTT.

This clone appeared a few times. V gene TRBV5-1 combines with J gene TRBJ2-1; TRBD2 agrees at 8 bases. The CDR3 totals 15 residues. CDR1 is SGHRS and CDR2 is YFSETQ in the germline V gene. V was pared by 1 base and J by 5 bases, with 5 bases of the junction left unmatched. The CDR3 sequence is CASSLSSGEDNEQFF. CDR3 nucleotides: TGCGCCAGCAGCTTGAGTAGCGGGGAGGACAATGAGCAGTTCTTC. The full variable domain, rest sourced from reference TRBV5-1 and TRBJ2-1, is KAGVTQTPRYLIKTRGQQVTLSCSPISGHRSVSWYQQTPGQGLQFLFEYFSETQRNKGNFPGRFSGRQFSNSRSEMNVSTLELGDSALYLCASSLSSGEDNEQFFGPGTRLTVL.

CDR3 sequence (DNA): TGTGCCACCAGCACCCTAGCGGGAATCTACGAGCAGTACTTC. Its translation: CATSTLAGIYEQYF. The chain links TRBV15 to TRBJ2-7; 9 positions match TRBD2. Germline V CDR1 and CDR2: LNHNV, YYDKDF (reference sequence). CDR3 size: 14 residues. V dropped 4 bases and J dropped 3; count of bases not matched to a gene: 4.

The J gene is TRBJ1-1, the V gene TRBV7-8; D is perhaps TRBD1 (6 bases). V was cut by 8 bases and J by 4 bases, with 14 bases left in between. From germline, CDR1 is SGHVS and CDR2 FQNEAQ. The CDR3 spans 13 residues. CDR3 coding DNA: TGTGCCAGCTCGCGGGGAGGGGGCACTGAAGCTTTCTTT. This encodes CASSRGGGTEAFF.

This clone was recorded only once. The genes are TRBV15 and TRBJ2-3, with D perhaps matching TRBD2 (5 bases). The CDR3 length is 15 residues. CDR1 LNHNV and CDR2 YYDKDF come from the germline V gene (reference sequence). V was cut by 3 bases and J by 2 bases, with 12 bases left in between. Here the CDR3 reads CATSRSLENTDTQYF. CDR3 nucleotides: TGTGCCACCAGCAGGTCACTAGAAAACACAGATACGCAGTATTTT.

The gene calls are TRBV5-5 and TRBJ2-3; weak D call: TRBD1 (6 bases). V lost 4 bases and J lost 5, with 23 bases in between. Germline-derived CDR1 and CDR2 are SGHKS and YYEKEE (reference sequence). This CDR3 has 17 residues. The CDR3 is CASSAAPGHGLQDTQYF. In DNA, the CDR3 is TGTGCCAGCAGCGCGGCCCCGGGACACGGTCTTCAAGATACGCAGTATTTT.

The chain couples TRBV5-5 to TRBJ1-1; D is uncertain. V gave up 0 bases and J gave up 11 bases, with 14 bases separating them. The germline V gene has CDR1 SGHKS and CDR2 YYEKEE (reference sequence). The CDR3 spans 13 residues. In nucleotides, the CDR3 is TGTGCCAGCAGCTTGGGGGCGTCAATTTGGGCTTTCTTT. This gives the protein CASSLGASIWAFF.

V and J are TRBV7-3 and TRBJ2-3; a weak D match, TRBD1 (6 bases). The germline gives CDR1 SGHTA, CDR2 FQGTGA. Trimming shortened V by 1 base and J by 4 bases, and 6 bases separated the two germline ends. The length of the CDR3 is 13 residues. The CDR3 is CASSLKGADTQYF. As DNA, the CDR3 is TGTGCCAGCAGCTTAAAGGGGGCAGATACGCAGTATTTT.

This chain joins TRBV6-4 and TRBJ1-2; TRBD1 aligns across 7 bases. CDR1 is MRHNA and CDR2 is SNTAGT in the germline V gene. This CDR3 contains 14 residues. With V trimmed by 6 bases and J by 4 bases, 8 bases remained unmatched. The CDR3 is CASSQNRGGYGYTF. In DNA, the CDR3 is TGTGCCAGCAGCCAAAACAGGGGCGGCTATGGCTACACCTTC.

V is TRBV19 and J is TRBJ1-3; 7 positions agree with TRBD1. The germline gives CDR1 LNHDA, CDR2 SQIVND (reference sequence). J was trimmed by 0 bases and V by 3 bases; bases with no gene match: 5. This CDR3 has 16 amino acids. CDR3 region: CASSIRDRISGNTIYF. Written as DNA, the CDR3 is TGTGCCAGTAGTATCCGGGACAGAATCTCTGGAAACACCATATATTTT.

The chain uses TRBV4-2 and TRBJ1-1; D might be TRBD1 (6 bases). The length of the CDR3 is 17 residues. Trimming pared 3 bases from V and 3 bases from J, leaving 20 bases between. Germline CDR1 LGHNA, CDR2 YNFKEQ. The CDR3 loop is CASSHVWLGAGDTEAFF. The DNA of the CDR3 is TGTGCCAGCAGCCACGTTTGGCTGGGGGCCGGAGACACTGAAGCTTTCTTT.

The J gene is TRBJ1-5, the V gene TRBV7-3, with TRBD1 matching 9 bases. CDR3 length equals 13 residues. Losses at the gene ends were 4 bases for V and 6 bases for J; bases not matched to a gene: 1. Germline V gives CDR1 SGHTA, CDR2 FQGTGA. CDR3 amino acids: CASSSGQGQPQHF. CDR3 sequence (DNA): TGTGCCAGCAGCTCGGGACAGGGTCAGCCCCAGCATTTT. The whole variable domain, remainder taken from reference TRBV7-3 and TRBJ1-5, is GAGVSQTPSNKVTEKGKYVELRCDPISGHTALYWYRQSLGQGPEFLIYFQGTGAADDSGLPNDRFFAVRPEGSVSTLKIQRTERGDSAVYLCASSSGQGQPQHFGDGTRLSIL.

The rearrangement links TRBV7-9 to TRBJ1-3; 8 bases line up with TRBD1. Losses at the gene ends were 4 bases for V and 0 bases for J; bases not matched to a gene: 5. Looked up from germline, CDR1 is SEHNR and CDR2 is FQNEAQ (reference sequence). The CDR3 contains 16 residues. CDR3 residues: CASSSRDRSSGNTIYF. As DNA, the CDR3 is TGTGCCAGCAGCTCCCGGGACAGGAGCTCTGGAAACACCATATATTTT.

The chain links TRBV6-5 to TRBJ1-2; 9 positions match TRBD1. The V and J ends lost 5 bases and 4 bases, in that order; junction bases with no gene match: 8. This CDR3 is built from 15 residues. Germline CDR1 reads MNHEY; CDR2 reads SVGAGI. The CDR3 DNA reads TGTGCCAGCAGTATCCGGGACAGGGCTGGCTATGGCTACACCTTC. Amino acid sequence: CASSIRDRAGYGYTF.

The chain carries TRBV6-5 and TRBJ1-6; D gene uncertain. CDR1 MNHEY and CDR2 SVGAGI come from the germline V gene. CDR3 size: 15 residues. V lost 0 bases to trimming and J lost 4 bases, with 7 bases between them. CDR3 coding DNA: TGTGCCAGCAGTTACTCGACTCAGTATAATTCACCCCTCCACTTT. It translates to CASSYSTQYNSPLHF.